A selection of T cell receptor beta chains follows, all from one sample in a study of blood T cell repertoires in COVID-19. Clones were sequenced by immunoSEQ multiplex PCR, and TCRdb holds only the in-frame ones, with some missing. The sample includes 220,000 or so clones, 80% to 90% of them seen just once. The source material was PBMCs or T cells enriched from blood (not recorded which). These receptors all stem from a woman aged 18-29 years in a cohort exposed to, infected with or recovered from COVID-19 (not recorded which). CDR3s include the opening cysteine and the closing phenylalanine or tryptophan. The order of the fields is clone size, J gene, D gene, V gene, CDR3 DNA, CDR3 protein. The D gene is left open where the match is weak. Clone size is not always given. Where it is, it says once, few, many or a class for expanded clones.

clone size: -
J gene: TRBJ2-7
D gene: TRBD2
V gene: TRBV7-9
CDR3 DNA: TGTGCCAGCAGCTACGACAGCGGGGGATCCTACGAGCAGTACTTC
CDR3 protein: CASSYDSGGSYEQYF

clone size: -
J gene: TRBJ2-3
D gene: TRBD2
V gene: TRBV25-1
CDR3 DNA: TGTGCCAGCAGTCGACTAGCGGGGGGAACAGATACGCAGTATTTT
CDR3 protein: CASSRLAGGTDTQYF

clone size: -
J gene: TRBJ2-1
D gene: -
V gene: TRBV11-3
CDR3 DNA: TGTGCCAGCAGCTTACCCGGAGAGTACAATGAGCAGTTCTTC
CDR3 protein: CASSLPGEYNEQFF

clone size: -
J gene: TRBJ2-3
D gene: TRBD2
V gene: TRBV5-1
CDR3 DNA: TGCGCCAGCAGCTTTACTAGCGGGAGTGCAGATACGCAGTATTTT
CDR3 protein: CASSFTSGSADTQYF

clone size: once
J gene: TRBJ2-6
D gene: -
V gene: TRBV2
CDR3 DNA: TGTGCCAGCAGTGAACTTCGGGACACTAGGACCGGGGCCAACGTCCTGACTTTC
CDR3 protein: CASSELRDTRTGANVLTF

clone size: -
J gene: TRBJ2-3
D gene: -
V gene: TRBV11-3
CDR3 DNA: TGTGCCAGCAGCCCCTCCATAGTGGATACGCAGTATTTT
CDR3 protein: CASSPSIVDTQYF

clone size: -
J gene: TRBJ1-4
D gene: -
V gene: TRBV11-3
CDR3 DNA: TGTGCCAGCAGCTTAGAAGGGGGTGGTGAAAAACTGTTTTTT
CDR3 protein: CASSLEGGGEKLFF

clone size: -
J gene: TRBJ2-1
D gene: -
V gene: TRBV19
CDR3 DNA: TGTGCCAGTAGTCCAACTAGCTACTCCTACAATGAGCAGTTCTTC
CDR3 protein: CASSPTSYSYNEQFF

clone size: -
J gene: TRBJ1-1
D gene: TRBD1
V gene: TRBV28
CDR3 DNA: TGTGCCAGCAGTTTGAACAGGGGGCTTCTGAACACTGAAGCTTTCTTT
CDR3 protein: CASSLNRGLLNTEAFF

clone size: -
J gene: TRBJ1-2
D gene: TRBD1
V gene: TRBV27
CDR3 DNA: TGTGCCAGCAGTTGGGACAGGGGGATAAGCTACACCTTC
CDR3 protein: CASSWDRGISYTF

clone size: -
J gene: TRBJ2-1
D gene: TRBD2
V gene: TRBV11-2
CDR3 DNA: TGTGCCAGCAGCTTATATGCGGGAGCCTACAATGAGCAGTTCTTC
CDR3 protein: CASSLYAGAYNEQFF

clone size: -
J gene: TRBJ2-7
D gene: TRBD1
V gene: TRBV19
CDR3 DNA: TGTGCCAGTAGTGCTTCGGGACAGAGAACTCGGGAGCAGTACTTC
CDR3 protein: CASSASGQRTREQYF

clone size: -
J gene: TRBJ2-3
D gene: -
V gene: TRBV5-5
CDR3 DNA: TGTGCCAGCAGCCCGACAGCGAACACAGATACGCAGTATTTT
CDR3 protein: CASSPTANTDTQYF

clone size: -
J gene: TRBJ1-5
D gene: -
V gene: TRBV14
CDR3 DNA: TGTGCCAGCAGCCAGGGGCCCAATCAGCCCCAGCATTTT
CDR3 protein: CASSQGPNQPQHF

clone size: many
J gene: TRBJ1-4
D gene: -
V gene: TRBV19
CDR3 DNA: TGTGCCAGTAACGGGGGGTCTAATGAAAAACTGTTTTTT
CDR3 protein: CASNGGSNEKLFF

clone size: once
J gene: TRBJ1-4
D gene: -
V gene: TRBV9
CDR3 DNA: TGTGCCAGCAGCCCCATCGGACAAGCTGAGGATGAAAAACTGTTTTTT
CDR3 protein: CASSPIGQAEDEKLFF

clone size: -
J gene: TRBJ2-3
D gene: TRBD2
V gene: TRBV24-1
CDR3 DNA: TGTGCCACCAGTGATGCCGTAGCGGGGGTGGAAGATACGCAGTATTTT
CDR3 protein: CATSDAVAGVEDTQYF

clone size: -
J gene: TRBJ1-3
D gene: -
V gene: TRBV19
CDR3 DNA: TGTGCCAGTAGTACTCCAAGCCGAAACACCATATATTTT
CDR3 protein: CASSTPSRNTIYF

clone size: -
J gene: TRBJ1-5
D gene: -
V gene: TRBV5-4
CDR3 DNA: TGTGCCAGCAGCCGTTACAGGTTCGATCAGCCCCAGCATTTT
CDR3 protein: CASSRYRFDQPQHF

clone size: -
J gene: TRBJ1-1
D gene: -
V gene: TRBV29-1
CDR3 DNA: TGCAGCGTTGCTGCAGGGTCTTATACCGCTGAAGCTTTCTTT
CDR3 protein: CSVAAGSYTAEAFF

clone size: -
J gene: TRBJ2-7
D gene: TRBD1
V gene: TRBV27
CDR3 DNA: TGTGCCAGCAGCCAAACGGCGGGGACAGGGCTCTACGAGCAGTACTTC
CDR3 protein: CASSQTAGTGLYEQYF

clone size: -
J gene: TRBJ2-7
D gene: -
V gene: TRBV3-1/TRBV3-2
CDR3 DNA: TGTGCCAGCAGCCAAGCAGGCCCTTCCTACGAGCAGTACTTC
CDR3 protein: CASSQAGPSYEQYF

clone size: -
J gene: TRBJ1-2
D gene: -
V gene: TRBV29-1
CDR3 DNA: TGCAGCGTTGAGTCTAGATATGGCTACACCTTC
CDR3 protein: CSVESRYGYTF

clone size: -
J gene: TRBJ1-1
D gene: TRBD1
V gene: TRBV27
CDR3 DNA: TGTGCCAGCAGTTTAGCGACAGGGGGGAACACTGAAGCTTTCTTT
CDR3 protein: CASSLATGGNTEAFF

clone size: once
J gene: TRBJ2-1
D gene: TRBD2
V gene: TRBV5-4
CDR3 DNA: TGTGCCAGCAGACCTCCGGACGGGACTAGCGGGGGCCCCTTGCAGTTCTTC
CDR3 protein: CASRPPDGTSGGPLQFF

clone size: -
J gene: TRBJ1-5
D gene: -
V gene: TRBV18
CDR3 DNA: TGTGCCAGCTCACCAGACAGACGCAATCAGCCCCAGCATTTT
CDR3 protein: CASSPDRRNQPQHF

clone size: once
J gene: TRBJ2-3
D gene: TRBD2
V gene: TRBV7-9
CDR3 DNA: TGTGCCAGCAGCAGGACTAGCGTCACAGATACGCAGTATTTT
CDR3 protein: CASSRTSVTDTQYF

clone size: -
J gene: TRBJ2-3
D gene: -
V gene: TRBV6-1
CDR3 DNA: TGTGCCAGCAGTGAAGCGGAGAGCACAGATACGCAGTATTTT
CDR3 protein: CASSEAESTDTQYF

clone size: -
J gene: TRBJ1-5
D gene: TRBD1
V gene: TRBV28
CDR3 DNA: TGTGCCAGCAGTGACAGGGATAGCAATCAGCCCCAGCATTTT
CDR3 protein: CASSDRDSNQPQHF

clone size: -
J gene: TRBJ1-1
D gene: -
V gene: TRBV9
CDR3 DNA: TGTGCCAGCAGCGTCCCCTTCAGGGACACGAACACTGAAGCTTTCTTT
CDR3 protein: CASSVPFRDTNTEAFF

clone size: few
J gene: TRBJ1-2
D gene: -
V gene: TRBV24-1
CDR3 DNA: TGTGCCACCAGTGATTTGCGGACAGCCTATGGCTACACCTTC
CDR3 protein: CATSDLRTAYGYTF

clone size: -
J gene: TRBJ1-5
D gene: -
V gene: TRBV19
CDR3 DNA: TGTGCCAGTAGCCCACAATCTCGACAGGACGATCAGCCCCAGCATTTT
CDR3 protein: CASSPQSRQDDQPQHF

clone size: -
J gene: TRBJ1-5
D gene: -
V gene: TRBV6-1
CDR3 DNA: TGTGCCAGCAGTGAAAATGAGGGATCTCAGCCCCAGCATTTT
CDR3 protein: CASSENEGSQPQHF

clone size: -
J gene: TRBJ1-1
D gene: TRBD1
V gene: TRBV10-3
CDR3 DNA: TGTGCCATCAGTGAACCAGGGGGCCCTATGAACACTGAAGCTTTCTTT
CDR3 protein: CAISEPGGPMNTEAFF

clone size: -
J gene: TRBJ1-2
D gene: TRBD1
V gene: TRBV7-9
CDR3 DNA: TGTGCCAGCAGCTTGGGGACAGTTGAAGCTAACTATGGCTACACCTTC
CDR3 protein: CASSLGTVEANYGYTF

clone size: -
J gene: TRBJ1-2
D gene: TRBD1
V gene: TRBV27
CDR3 DNA: TGTGCCAGCAGTCTTGGACAGGGAATCTATGGCTACACCTTC
CDR3 protein: CASSLGQGIYGYTF

clone size: -
J gene: TRBJ1-6
D gene: TRBD1
V gene: TRBV30
CDR3 DNA: TGTGCCTGGAGGTCGGACAGGCCTTCACCCCTCCACTTT
CDR3 protein: CAWRSDRPSPLHF

clone size: few
J gene: TRBJ2-7
D gene: TRBD2
V gene: TRBV10-1
CDR3 DNA: TGCGCCAGCAGCACTACTAGCGGCTACGAGCAGTACTTC
CDR3 protein: CASSTTSGYEQYF

clone size: -
J gene: TRBJ2-1
D gene: TRBD2
V gene: TRBV27
CDR3 DNA: TGTGCCAGCAGTCGTAGCGGGACCTACAATGAGCAGTTCTTC
CDR3 protein: CASSRSGTYNEQFF

clone size: -
J gene: TRBJ1-4
D gene: TRBD1
V gene: TRBV6-5
CDR3 DNA: TGTGCCACCCGACAGGGTTTGGGAGAAAAACTGTTTTTT
CDR3 protein: CATRQGLGEKLFF

clone size: -
J gene: TRBJ1-5
D gene: -
V gene: TRBV10-3
CDR3 DNA: TGTGCCATCAGTGAGGGAGGGGATAGCAATCAGCCCCAGCATTTT
CDR3 protein: CAISEGGDSNQPQHF

clone size: -
J gene: TRBJ2-2
D gene: TRBD1
V gene: TRBV11-2
CDR3 DNA: TGTGCCAGCAGCCTTAGAGGTACAGGGGGACGAATTTCCGGGGAGCTGTTTTTT
CDR3 protein: CASSLRGTGGRISGELFF

clone size: -
J gene: TRBJ2-7
D gene: TRBD1
V gene: TRBV29-1
CDR3 DNA: TGCAGCGTCGGATATACGGGACAGGGGAAATACGAGCAGTACTTC
CDR3 protein: CSVGYTGQGKYEQYF

clone size: -
J gene: TRBJ2-7
D gene: -
V gene: TRBV10-1
CDR3 DNA: TGCGCCAGCAGTGACAGGGACTACGAGCAGTACTTC
CDR3 protein: CASSDRDYEQYF

clone size: -
J gene: TRBJ1-2
D gene: -
V gene: TRBV4-1
CDR3 DNA: TGCGCCAGCAGCCAGCAGGGGTTAAGTGGCTACACCTTC
CDR3 protein: CASSQQGLSGYTF

clone size: -
J gene: TRBJ1-1
D gene: -
V gene: TRBV28
CDR3 DNA: TGTGCCAGCAGTTTAAGGGGGAGGGACACTGAAGCTTTCTTT
CDR3 protein: CASSLRGRDTEAFF

clone size: -
J gene: TRBJ1-2
D gene: TRBD1
V gene: TRBV2
CDR3 DNA: TGTGCCAGCAGTCCCGAGGGGACAGGGACGAATGGCTACACCTTC
CDR3 protein: CASSPEGTGTNGYTF

clone size: -
J gene: TRBJ1-1
D gene: -
V gene: TRBV7-9
CDR3 DNA: TGTGCCAGCAGCCCCGGAGGGGGGGGGAACACTGAAGCTTTCTTT
CDR3 protein: CASSPGGGGNTEAFF

clone size: -
J gene: TRBJ1-1
D gene: TRBD1
V gene: TRBV6-5
CDR3 DNA: TGTGCCAGCACCGATGACAGGGACACTGAAGCTTTCTTT
CDR3 protein: CASTDDRDTEAFF

clone size: -
J gene: TRBJ1-5
D gene: TRBD1
V gene: TRBV5-8
CDR3 DNA: TGTGCCAGCAGCTCACAGACAGGGGGTAGCAATCAGCCCCAGCATTTT
CDR3 protein: CASSSQTGGSNQPQHF

clone size: -
J gene: TRBJ2-1
D gene: TRBD2
V gene: TRBV5-6
CDR3 DNA: TGTGCCAGCAGCATTGGACTAGCGGGAGGCCAACCTTACAATGAGCAGTTCTTC
CDR3 protein: CASSIGLAGGQPYNEQFF

clone size: -
J gene: TRBJ2-5
D gene: TRBD1
V gene: TRBV5-4
CDR3 DNA: TGTGCCAGCAGCACTCAGGGGGCGCGGGAGACCCAGTACTTC
CDR3 protein: CASSTQGARETQYF

clone size: -
J gene: TRBJ2-2
D gene: TRBD2
V gene: TRBV14
CDR3 DNA: TGTGCCAGCAGCCCGGGACTAGCGGAAATCCAGATCGGGGAGCTGTTTTTT
CDR3 protein: CASSPGLAEIQIGELFF

clone size: -
J gene: TRBJ1-2
D gene: -
V gene: TRBV5-1
CDR3 DNA: TGCGCCAGCAGCTCCTCGGAGGCGACGTTCGAAGGCTACACCTTC
CDR3 protein: CASSSSEATFEGYTF

clone size: -
J gene: TRBJ2-1
D gene: TRBD2
V gene: TRBV19
CDR3 DNA: TGTGCCAGTAGCGGGACTAGCGGGATGAATGAGCAGTTCTTC
CDR3 protein: CASSGTSGMNEQFF

clone size: -
J gene: TRBJ2-1
D gene: TRBD2
V gene: TRBV5-1
CDR3 DNA: TGCGCCAGCAGCTTGGTCGGCGGGGGGACCTACAATGAGCAGTTCTTC
CDR3 protein: CASSLVGGGTYNEQFF

clone size: -
J gene: TRBJ2-1
D gene: TRBD1
V gene: TRBV27
CDR3 DNA: TGTGCCAGCACCAGACCCGGGACAGGGACCTACAATGAGCAGTTCTTC
CDR3 protein: CASTRPGTGTYNEQFF